This entry lists 3 T cell receptor beta chains sequenced from one sample in a study of blood T cell repertoires in COVID-19. The assay was immunoSEQ multiplex PCR, and TCRdb's table has in-frame clones only and misses some. This table has 130,000 to 150,000 clones, approximately 86% appearing once. The sample was peripheral blood. These receptors were collected from a woman between 45 and 60 years old with acute or convalescent COVID-19.

This clone was seen only once. The V and J genes are TRBV6-1 and TRBJ1-1, with D hard to call. Germline V gives CDR1 MNHNS, CDR2 SASEGT. The CDR3 length is 15 residues. With 2 bases removed from V and 1 base from J, the gap between germline ends came to 11 bases. CDR3 in DNA: TGTGCCAGCAGTGAATCCTCCTTCTCGAACACTGAAGCTTTCTTT. The encoded protein is CASSESSFSNTEAFF.

The gene calls are TRBV29-1 and TRBJ1-2, with TRBD1 matching 10 bases. With 4 bases clipped from V and 8 bases from J, the junction kept 7 bases outside the gene matches. Germline V gene data show CDR1 as SQVTM and CDR2 as ANQGSEA. The CDR3 runs 13 residues. CDR3: CSVAGTGVNGYTF. The CDR3 DNA reads as TGCAGCGTTGCCGGGACAGGGGTGAACGGCTACACCTTC.

V is TRBV28 and J is TRBJ1-1; TRBD1 matches at 7 bases. CDR1 is MDHEN and CDR2 is SYDVKM in the germline V gene. Losses at the gene ends were 5 bases for V and 0 bases for J; bases not matched to a gene: 6. The CDR3 length is 15 residues. The CDR3 DNA reads as TGTGCCAGCAGTCCCTGGACAGGCATGAACACTGAAGCTTTCTTT. It translates to CASSPWTGMNTEAFF.